One sample yielded the 24 T cell receptor beta chains listed below, sequenced in a study of PD-L1 blockade in urothelial cancer. Produced via immunoSEQ multiplex PCR; TCRdb's table is partial and in-frame only. The sample lists some 80,000 clones; just under 85% were seen once. Time point: pretreatment peripheral blood. The starting material was PBMCs, obtained around atezolizumab (anti-PD-L1) treatment. The receptors were gathered from a man aged 35-49 years with urothelial cancer.

J is TRBJ2-2 and V is TRBV7-3; 9 bases align to TRBD2. V dropped 3 bases and J dropped 4; count of bases not matched to a gene: 6. Per germline, CDR1 SGHTA and CDR2 FQGTGA. This CDR3 region has 16 residues. The CDR3 nucleotides read TGTGCCAGCAGCTTCGGCGGGGGGGACACCACCGGGGAGCTGTTTTTT. It translates to CASSFGGGDTTGELFF. Full variable domain (rest looked up from reference TRBV7-3 and TRBJ2-2): GAGVSQTPSNKVTEKGKYVELRCDPISGHTALYWYRQSLGQGPEFLIYFQGTGAADDSGLPNDRFFAVRPEGSVSTLKIQRTERGDSAVYLCASSFGGGDTTGELFFGEGSRLTVL.

V is TRBV6-1 and J is TRBJ2-7; D gene ambiguous. The CDR3 is 11 residues long. Germline V gene lookup returns CDR1 MNHNS and CDR2 SASEGT. Trimming pared 3 bases from V and 3 bases from J, leaving 3 bases between. The CDR3 loop is CASSDIYEQYF. CDR3 bases: TGTGCCAGCAGTGATATCTACGAGCAGTACTTC.

This rearrangement joins TRBV11-3 to TRBJ2-7; perhaps TRBD2 as D (5 bases). V lost 5 bases and J lost 3, with 14 bases in between. This CDR3 is built from 14 residues. Germline V gene data show CDR1 as SGHNT and CDR2 as YENEEA. The CDR3 protein is CASSGNEGNYEQYF. CDR3 bases: TGTGCCAGCAGCGGAAATGAGGGAAACTACGAGCAGTACTTC.

This sequence joins TRBV28 and TRBJ2-1; D perhaps matches TRBD2 (6 bases). The CDR3 totals 11 residues. Germline V gene lookup returns CDR1 MDHEN and CDR2 SYDVKM. Trimming took 6 bases from V and 12 from J, leaving 12 bases between them. This chain's CDR3 is CASSGTYRQFF. CDR3 nucleotide sequence: TGTGCCAGCAGCGGGACTTATCGGCAGTTCTTC.

A single count supports this clone. The chain combines TRBV5-1 with TRBJ1-2, with D perhaps matching TRBD1 (5 bases). V gave up 2 bases and J gave up 2 bases, with 16 bases separating them. Germline V gene lookup returns CDR1 SGHRS and CDR2 YFSETQ. The CDR3 extends over 16 amino acids. The CDR3 nucleotides are TGCGCCAGCAGCTTAAGACCGATCGACAGAAACTATGGCTACACCTTC. This translates into CASSLRPIDRNYGYTF.

V and J are TRBV7-9 and TRBJ1-1; tentative D call: TRBD1 (5 bases). The CDR3 is made up of 14 amino acids. Germline V CDR1 and CDR2: SEHNR, FQNEAQ (reference sequence). The V end lost 8 bases, the J end lost 0 bases, and 13 bases lay between the germline ends. CDR3 nucleotides: TGTGCCAGCGGCCGACAGTCAATGAACACTGAAGCTTTCTTT. This codes for CASGRQSMNTEAFF.

The chain employs TRBV6-5 and TRBJ2-2; 9 nucleotides match TRBD1. V dropped 6 bases and J dropped 9; count of bases not matched to a gene: 11. The CDR3 length is 15 residues. Germline values: CDR1 MNHEY, CDR2 SVGAGI. This CDR3 is CASRRGQTGGRELFF. The CDR3 coding sequence is TGTGCCAGCAGGAGGGGGCAAACAGGGGGCAGGGAGCTGTTTTTT.

This chain uses TRBV18 with TRBJ2-1; 8 nucleotides align to TRBD1. V trimming: 6 bases; J trimming: 1 base; junction bases outside the gene matches: 11. Germline CDR1 and CDR2: KGHSH and LQKENI. There are 17 residues in the CDR3. DNA for the CDR3: TGTGCCAGCTCCCCTAATGCGGGACAGGCTTCCTACAATGAGCAGTTCTTC. Residues: CASSPNAGQASYNEQFF. The full variable domain, rest sourced from reference TRBV18 and TRBJ2-1, is NAGVMQNPRHLVRRRGQEARLRCSPMKGHSHVYWYRQLPEEGLKFMVYLQKENIIDESGMPKERFSAEFPKEGPSILRIQQVVRGDSAAYFCASSPNAGQASYNEQFFGPGTRLTVL.

This clone was counted a few times. V gene TRBV6-1 combines with J gene TRBJ2-1; D gene unclear. CDR3 length: 15 residues. Trimming took off 0 bases at V and 6 bases at J, with 12 bases between the two ends. Germline CDR1 MNHNS, CDR2 SASEGT. CDR3 region: CASSEALSRGNEQFF. In DNA, the CDR3 is TGTGCCAGCAGTGAAGCGCTGAGTCGAGGCAATGAGCAGTTCTTC.

The V and J genes are TRBV9 and TRBJ1-2; a weak D match, TRBD1 (5 bases). CDR1 is SGDLS and CDR2 is YYNGEE in the germline V gene. The CDR3 loop spans 13 amino acids. V was clipped by 2 bases and J by 1 base, with 6 bases between them. Here the CDR3 DNA reads TGTGCCAGCAGCGTCGACAGTAACTATGGCTACACCTTC. This sequence encodes CASSVDSNYGYTF.

The chain uses TRBV5-1 and TRBJ2-7, with 7 bases that match TRBD2. The junction had 3 bases not matched to a gene; V was cut back by 0 bases and J by 6 bases. Germline CDR1 and CDR2: SGHRS and YFSETQ. CDR3 length: 13 residues. CDR3 nucleotides: TGCGCCAGCAGCTTGGATTTAGCGGGCGAGCAGTACTTC. Residues: CASSLDLAGEQYF.

This chain links TRBV28 with TRBJ1-5; TRBD1 matches at 7 bases. The ends lost 5 bases at V and 4 bases at J; junction bases unmatched: 14. Germline values: CDR1 MDHEN, CDR2 SYDVKM. The CDR3 extends over 17 amino acids. The CDR3 loop reads CASSPTTTGFGNQPQHF. The CDR3 DNA sequence: TGTGCCAGCAGTCCCACCACGACAGGGTTCGGGAATCAGCCCCAGCATTTT.

The J gene is TRBJ2-2, the V gene TRBV11-2; the match to TRBD2 covers 8 bases. CDR3 length equals 16 residues. V was clipped by 9 bases and J by 2 bases; unmatched bases: 11. Per germline, CDR1 SGHAT and CDR2 FQNNGV. Written as DNA, the CDR3 is TGTGCCAGTTCGAACCGAGCGGGAGCAAACACCGGGGAGCTGTTTTTT. Translating it yields CASSNRAGANTGELFF.

This chain uses TRBV15 with TRBJ1-1; D is possibly TRBD1 (6 bases). This CDR3 comprises 13 residues. Between the trimmed V and J ends, which lost 5 bases and 4 bases, there was a span of 11 bases. Germline V CDR1 and CDR2: LNHNV, YYDKDF (reference sequence). CDR3 residues: CATSAKGVTEAFF. CDR3 sequence (DNA): TGTGCCACCAGCGCGAAGGGGGTCACTGAAGCTTTCTTT. The whole variable domain, filled in from reference TRBV15 and TRBJ1-1, reads DAMVIQNPRYQVTQFGKPVTLSCSQTLNHNVMYWYQQKSSQAPKLLFHYYDKDFNNEADTPDNFQSRRPNTSFCFLDIRSPGLGDTAMYLCATSAKGVTEAFFGQGTRLTVV.

V gene TRBV28 combines with J gene TRBJ2-7; 8 positions agree with TRBD1. V dropped 7 bases and J dropped 1; count of bases not matched to a gene: 6. This CDR3 spans 14 amino acids. Germline V lookup: CDR1 MDHEN, CDR2 SYDVKM. CDR3 nucleotide sequence: TGTGCCAGCAACCCGACAGGGGAATCCTACGAGCAGTACTTC. This sequence encodes CASNPTGESYEQYF.

This clone was seen a handful of times. This chain links TRBV19 with TRBJ1-2; D is undetermined. Trimming took 5 bases from V and 6 from J, leaving 31 bases between them. Germline CDR1 and CDR2: LNHDA and SQIVND (reference sequence). The CDR3 length is 19 residues. CDR3 sequence (DNA): TGTGCCAGTAGTGTGTCTAGCTTTGCACAGTACCTCTACGGGGATGGCTACACCTTC. It is translated as CASSVSSFAQYLYGDGYTF.

The V gene is TRBV6-4, the J gene TRBJ1-4; D remains unclear. The CDR3 is 15 residues long. Germline V CDR1 and CDR2: MRHNA, SNTAGT. V gave up 3 bases and J gave up 8 bases, with 16 bases separating them. This CDR3 reads CASSEGGVRTEKLFF. CDR3 nucleotide sequence: TGTGCCAGCAGTGAAGGCGGGGTCAGAACGGAAAAACTGTTTTTT.

This clone came up a few times. The sample contains more than one DNA sequence encoding this CDR3. The chain joins TRBV29-1 to TRBJ1-1, with D hard to call. Trimming removed 3 bases from V and 1 base from J, with 6 bases in between. CDR3 length equals 12 residues. Per germline, CDR1 SQVTM and CDR2 ANQGSEA. The CDR3: CSVERQNTEAFF. CDR3 coding DNA: TGCAGCGTTGAGAGGCAGAACACTGAAGCTTTCTTT.

The chain combines TRBV5-4 with TRBJ2-6; D is possibly TRBD2 (6 bases). The CDR3 is made up of 18 amino acids. V lost 1 base to trimming and J lost 0 bases, with 14 bases between them. Looked up from germline, CDR1 is SGHNT and CDR2 is YYREEE (reference sequence). The CDR3 protein is CASSLPGRGTSGANVLTF. Here the CDR3 DNA reads TGTGCCAGCAGCTTGCCCGGGCGCGGGACCTCTGGGGCCAACGTCCTGACTTTC. Drawing the rest from reference TRBV5-4 and TRBJ2-6, the complete variable domain is ETGVTQSPTHLIKTRGQQVTLRCSSQSGHNTVSWYQQALGQGPQFIFQYYREEENGRGNFPPRFSGLQFPNYSSELNVNALELDDSALYLCASSLPGRGTSGANVLTFGAGSRLTVL.

The V and J genes are TRBV28 and TRBJ2-2, with 8 nucleotides matching TRBD1. This CDR3 comprises 12 residues. Germline CDR1 MDHEN, CDR2 SYDVKM. CDR3 region: CAVGTGTGELFF. In DNA form, the CDR3 reads TGTGCAGTCGGGACAGGCACCGGGGAGCTGTTTTTT.

The gene calls are TRBV5-1 and TRBJ1-3; possible D gene TRBD1, 6 bases. The ends were cut back, 3 bases at V and 0 bases at J, with 13 bases in the middle. The CDR3 consists of 16 residues. CDR1 and CDR2 (germline): SGHRS, YFSETQ. The CDR3 protein is CASSSGHTTSGNTIYF. CDR3 in DNA: TGCGCCAGCAGCTCGGGACATACGACCTCTGGAAACACCATATATTTT.

The V gene is TRBV11-1, the J gene TRBJ2-5; 8 bases map to TRBD2. This CDR3 is 14 amino acids long. The trim removed 6 bases at V and 4 bases at J, leaving 7 bases unmatched. CDR1 and CDR2 (germline): SGHAT, FQDESV (reference sequence). The CDR3 spells CASRRSGTLETQYF. CDR3 nucleotides: TGTGCCAGCAGACGTAGCGGGACCTTAGAGACCCAGTACTTC.

The genes are TRBV28 and TRBJ1-1; D gene unclear. CDR3 length equals 14 residues. Germline loops: CDR1 MDHEN, CDR2 SYDVKM. The V end lost 5 bases, the J end lost 0 bases, and 10 bases lay between the germline ends. The CDR3 coding sequence is TGTGCCAGCAGTAGACGCGGGTTGAACACTGAAGCTTTCTTT. Its translation: CASSRRGLNTEAFF.

The chain combines TRBV28 with TRBJ1-2; perhaps TRBD1 as D (6 bases). V dropped 7 bases and J dropped 5 bases, with 20 bases sitting between them. CDR1 and CDR2 (germline): MDHEN, SYDVKM. This CDR3 spans 15 amino acids. The CDR3 DNA reads as TGTGCCAGCACACCATTTGGGACACACGGATATGGCTACACCTTC. Protein product: CASTPFGTHGYGYTF.